This section outlines one TCR beta chain sequence together with its context. Its cognate antigen is unknown. PCR amplification relied on 60 Vbeta primers (plus 13 Jbeta primers). Some clones are missing from TCRdb's copy, which holds only in-frame ones; the method was immunoSEQ multiplex PCR. The data contain about 200,000 clones, 80% to 85% of them seen just once; the ten biggest clones take up 2.7%. Each donor was nominally healthy when sampled (though unrecorded immune exposures were likely). The data stem from a study of cytomegalovirus exposure and HLA in healthy donors. General study points: Overall, 164 TCR beta chains were annotated as cytomegalovirus-associated. Earlier findings revealed that most TCR beta V segments proved productive either about 87% or about 30% of the time. Cytomegalovirus status was reportedly diagnosed by the classifier with high sensitivity and specificity.

V shed 5 bases, J shed 3 bases, and the junction held 9 bases outside the gene matches. The CDR3 extends over 15 amino acids. From germline, CDR1 is MDHEN and CDR2 SYDVKM. This clonotype originated in a woman aged 40 to 50 in good health and CMV-seronegative. Sequencing used PBMCs. The chain couples TRBV28 to TRBJ2-7, with 8 bases matching TRBD1. CDR3 in DNA: TGTGCCAGCAGTCTCAACAGGGGGACCCACTACGAGCAGTACTTC. It translates to CASSLNRGTHYEQYF.